This entry describes one TCR beta chain. The antigen remains undetermined. This sample was included in a study of cytomegalovirus exposure and HLA in healthy donors. Study-level points and caveats: A missense variant in DCLRE1C was later tied to TCR beta V- and J-gene trimming. Rarity held for most TCR sequences, but there were some public TCRs that occurred in many donors.

The V gene end was trimmed by 6 bases and the J gene end by 7 bases; junction bases not matched to a gene: 17. From germline, CDR1 is MGHRA and CDR2 YSYEKL. The CDR3 extends over 17 amino acids. Researchers ran the PCR with 60 Vbeta and 13 Jbeta primers. Repertoires were generated with immunoSEQ multiplex PCR, while TCRdb's copy carries only in-frame clones and drops some. The sample carries about 150,000 clones, more than 75% recorded once. The chain recombines TRBV4-1 with TRBJ2-1; 8 bases line up with TRBD2. Sequenced sample: PBMCs. This TCR came from a woman in her 40s in good health and CMV-seropositive. CDR3 residues: CASSPLGVAGRINEQFF. CDR3 DNA sequence: TGCGCCAGCAGTCCCCTCGGGGTAGCGGGAAGGATTAATGAGCAGTTCTTC.